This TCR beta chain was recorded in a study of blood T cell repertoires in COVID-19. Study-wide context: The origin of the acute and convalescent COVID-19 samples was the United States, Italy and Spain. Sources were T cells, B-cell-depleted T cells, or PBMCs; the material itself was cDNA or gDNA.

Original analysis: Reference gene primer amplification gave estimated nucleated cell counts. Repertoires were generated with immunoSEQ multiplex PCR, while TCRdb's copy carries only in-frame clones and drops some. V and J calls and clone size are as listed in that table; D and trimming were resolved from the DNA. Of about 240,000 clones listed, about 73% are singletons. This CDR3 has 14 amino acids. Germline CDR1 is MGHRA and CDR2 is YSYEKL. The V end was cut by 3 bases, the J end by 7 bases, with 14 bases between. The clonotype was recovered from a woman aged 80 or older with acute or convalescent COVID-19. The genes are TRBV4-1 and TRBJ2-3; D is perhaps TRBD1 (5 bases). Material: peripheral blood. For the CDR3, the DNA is TGCGCCAGCAGCCAGCCCAGGGTGGGGTATACGCAGTATTTT. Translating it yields CASSQPRVGYTQYF.